Listed here are 5 T cell receptor beta chains from one sample, sequenced in a study of T cells in Graves' hyperthyroidism and ophthalmopathy. Amplified regions were TCR beta CDR3 sequences from RNA transcripts. The HTBI primer set served for first-round RT-PCR of the TCR CDR3. TCRdb re-analysed the multiplex PCR reads in MiXCR, keeping a single row per CDR3 protein. The table lists roughly 500,000 distinct CDR3 sequences, 35% to 55% of them singletons. The sample consisted of peripheral blood or thyroid tissue (not recorded which). All receptors come from an adult woman with Graves' disease, either hyperthyroidism or ophthalmopathy (not recorded which).

This clonotype was recorded at least ten times. The chain employs TRBV13 and TRBJ2-2, with D possibly being TRBD1 or TRBD2 (5 bases each). V dropped 4 bases and J dropped 7 bases, with 19 bases sitting between them. The CDR3 runs to 16 residues. Germline-derived CDR1 and CDR2 are PRHDT and FYEKMQ (reference sequence). The CDR3 nucleotides read TGTGCCAGCAGCTCACTAACCGGGACGGCGGGCGGGGAGCTGTTTTTT. It specifies CASSSLTGTAGGELFF.

On this clonotype itself: This may stem from a read error, because a much larger clone lies one nucleotide away. The V call is TRBV2, the J call TRBJ2-7; D is uncertain. Per the germline V gene, CDR1 is SNHLY and CDR2 is FYNNEI. The CDR3 spans 11 residues. The germline V and J ends were trimmed by 4 bases and 5 bases, with 6 bases remaining between them. The CDR3 loop is CASSGTNEQYF. The CDR3 bases are TGTGCCAGCAGTGGAACGAACGAGCAGTACTTC.

This chain links TRBV6-1 with TRBJ2-2; D possibly corresponds to TRBD1 (5 bases). The CDR3 length is 14 residues. The germline V gene has CDR1 MNHNS and CDR2 SASEGT. Trimming took off 5 bases at V and 6 bases at J, with 13 bases between the two ends. The chain's CDR3 is CASSQGHSPGELFF. CDR3 nucleotide sequence: TGTGCCAGCAGTCAAGGACATTCTCCCGGGGAGCTGTTTTTT.

This clonotype was detected many times. The rearrangement uses TRBV7-8 and TRBJ2-7; the match to TRBD2 covers 8 bases. Germline values: CDR1 SGHVS, CDR2 FQNEAQ. The CDR3 length is 14 residues. The trim removed 7 bases at V and 2 bases at J, leaving 7 bases unmatched. DNA of the CDR3: TGTGCCAGCAACCCCGGGACTAGAACCTACGAGCAGTACTTC. This translates into CASNPGTRTYEQYF.

This clonotype was counted at least ten times. The chain links TRBV20-1 to TRBJ2-5; 7 nucleotides align to TRBD2. With 6 bases clipped from V and 5 bases from J, the junction kept 12 bases outside the gene matches. CDR3 size: 14 residues. From germline, CDR1 is DFQATT and CDR2 SNEGSKA (reference sequence). CDR3 loop: CSALRAGVVETQYF. DNA of the CDR3: TGCAGTGCCCTTCGGGCGGGGGTGGTTGAGACCCAGTACTTC.